These 30 T cell receptor beta chains were sequenced from one sample in a study of cytomegalovirus exposure and HLA in healthy donors. Both 60 Vbeta primers and 13 Jbeta primers went into the PCR. TCRdb's copy holds only in-frame clones and misses some; the assay was immunoSEQ multiplex PCR. The sample includes about 130,000 clones, roughly 80% seen only once; the top ten take approximately 1.2%. Material for sequencing was PBMCs. All receptors come from a female donor in good health and CMV-seronegative.

The rearrangement uses TRBV10-3 and TRBJ2-7; D unresolved. Looked up from germline, CDR1 is ENHRY and CDR2 is SYGVKD. V dropped 8 bases and J dropped 2 bases, with 13 bases sitting between them. CDR3 length: 13 amino acids. The CDR3 loop is CAIGSVGAYEQYF. The CDR3 nucleotides read TGTGCCATCGGTTCCGTAGGAGCCTACGAGCAGTACTTC.

The chain uses TRBV27 and TRBJ1-2; the D is unclear. In germline, CDR1 is MNHEY, CDR2 SMNVEV (reference sequence). Deletions cut 6 bases from V and 0 bases from J, with 8 bases between. This CDR3 region has 13 residues. The CDR3 bases are TGTGCCAGCAGCCTAACCGCTAACTATGGCTACACCTTC. Protein sequence: CASSLTANYGYTF.

This chain joins TRBV9 and TRBJ2-6, with D possibly being TRBD1 (5 bases). Germline CDR1 and CDR2: SGDLS and YYNGEE. Trimming removed 0 bases at V and 4 bases at J, with 11 bases between. This CDR3 region has 16 residues. The CDR3 loop reads CASSVGGRLGANVLTF. The CDR3 DNA sequence: TGTGCCAGCAGCGTAGGGGGCAGGCTAGGGGCCAACGTCCTGACTTTC.

V and J are TRBV7-9 and TRBJ2-1; 9 bases agree with TRBD1. Looked up from germline, CDR1 is SEHNR and CDR2 is FQNEAQ (reference sequence). The V and J ends lost 5 bases and 5 bases, in that order; junction bases with no gene match: 7. The CDR3 is 15 amino acids. CDR3 in DNA: TGTGCCAGCAGCCCGCCGGACAGGGGACACAATGAGCAGTTCTTC. Translation gives CASSPPDRGHNEQFF.

This clone has a handful of counts. V and J are TRBV10-1 and TRBJ2-5, with 7 nucleotides matching TRBD1. Unmatched junction bases numbered 5, after V lost 4 bases and J lost 3 bases. The CDR3 is made up of 14 amino acids. Per germline, CDR1 WNHNN and CDR2 SYGVQD (reference sequence). CDR3 loop: CASSVQGVEETQYF. The CDR3 DNA is TGCGCCAGCAGTGTTCAGGGGGTCGAAGAGACCCAGTACTTC.

The chain carries TRBV10-3 and TRBJ1-1, with 10 positions matching TRBD1. With V trimmed by 7 bases and J by 1 base, 3 bases remained unmatched. This CDR3 is built from 14 residues. Looked up from germline, CDR1 is ENHRY and CDR2 is SYGVKD. CDR3 DNA: TGTGCCATCACGCGACAGGGGGCGAACACTGAAGCTTTCTTT. Translating gives CAITRQGANTEAFF.

Here the CDR3 DNA reads TGTGCCAGCAGCAAGGGGCTGGCTTACAATGAGCAGTTCTTC. Its protein is CASSKGLAYNEQFF. The chain couples TRBV27 to TRBJ2-1; D is perhaps TRBD1 (5 bases). The germline V gene encodes CDR1 MNHEY and CDR2 SMNVEV (reference sequence). The CDR3 spans 14 residues. The V end lost 6 bases, the J end lost 4 bases, and 13 bases lay between the germline ends.

This clone was observed a handful of times. This rearrangement joins TRBV6-5 to TRBJ2-7; TRBD1 agrees at 7 bases. V shed 5 bases, J shed 4 bases, and the junction held 5 bases outside the gene matches. The CDR3 contains 13 residues. CDR1 MNHEY and CDR2 SVGAGI come from the germline V gene. DNA of the CDR3: TGTGCCAGCAGTCCCAGGGGGAATTACGAGCAGTACTTC. Its translation is CASSPRGNYEQYF.

The chain employs TRBV4-1 and TRBJ2-1; 10 bases agree with TRBD2. Per the germline V gene, CDR1 is MGHRA and CDR2 is YSYEKL. The CDR3 sequence is 16 residues long. V was clipped by 1 base and J by 2 bases; unmatched bases: 2. The DNA of the CDR3 is TGCGCCAGCAGCCAAGTGCTAGCGGGAGCCTACAATGAGCAGTTCTTC. Its translation: CASSQVLAGAYNEQFF.

CDR3 region: CASRPGRGDWNTEAFF. In DNA form, the CDR3 reads TGTGCCAGTAGACCCGGGAGGGGAGATTGGAACACTGAAGCTTTCTTT. V is TRBV19 and J is TRBJ1-1; D possibly corresponds to TRBD1 (5 bases). Between the trimmed V and J ends, which lost 6 bases and 1 base, there was a span of 18 bases. Germline loops: CDR1 LNHDA, CDR2 SQIVND (reference sequence). CDR3 length: 16 residues.

This clone was recorded a few times. V gene TRBV29-1 combines with J gene TRBJ1-2, with D maybe TRBD1 (5 bases). Germline lookup yields CDR1 SQVTM and CDR2 ANQGSEA. This CDR3 region has 14 residues. Trimming took 5 bases from V and 2 from J, leaving 15 bases between them. The CDR3 protein is CSVITVGGNYGYTF. The CDR3 nucleotides are TGCAGCGTTATTACCGTGGGGGGGAACTATGGCTACACCTTC.

The V and J genes are TRBV9 and TRBJ2-3; D is possibly TRBD1 (5 bases). The CDR3 runs 12 residues. Trimming removed 4 bases from V and 5 bases from J, with 8 bases in between. Germline CDR1 and CDR2: SGDLS and YYNGEE. CDR3: CASSLTGDTQYF. Here the CDR3 DNA reads TGTGCCAGCAGCTTAACAGGAGATACGCAGTATTTT.

The V gene is TRBV18, the J gene TRBJ2-2; a possible D gene is TRBD1 (6 bases). Trimming removed 0 bases at V and 1 base at J, with 9 bases between. The germline V gene encodes CDR1 KGHSH and CDR2 LQKENI. The CDR3 runs 16 residues. CDR3 protein: CASSPPLGGNTGELFF. As DNA, the CDR3 is TGTGCCAGCTCACCACCATTAGGGGGGAACACCGGGGAGCTGTTTTTT.

The sample holds a few counts of this clone. This CDR3 is also generated by other DNA sequences in the sample. The chain links TRBV4-2 to TRBJ2-1, with D possibly TRBD1 on 7 matching bases. Germline V gene sequence: CDR1 LGHNA, CDR2 YNFKEQ. This CDR3 is 18 amino acids long. V was pared by 0 bases and J by 12 bases, with 27 bases between. CDR3 protein: CASSQDLAGGSSTIVQFF. As DNA, the CDR3 is TGTGCCAGCAGCCAAGATTTAGCAGGGGGGAGTTCTACAATTGTGCAGTTCTTC.

The rearrangement uses TRBV11-2 and TRBJ1-6; 7 nucleotides match TRBD1. The J segment lost 1 base and the V segment lost 2 bases, leaving 2 bases of the junction unmatched. The CDR3 extends over 16 amino acids. Germline CDR1 and CDR2: SGHAT and FQNNGV. The CDR3 DNA is TGTGCCAGCAGCTTAAGGGGGCGATCCTATAATTCACCCCTCCACTTT. Amino acid sequence: CASSLRGRSYNSPLHF.

The rearrangement joins TRBV4-1 to TRBJ2-7; 9 nucleotides match TRBD2. The trim removed 0 bases at V and 4 bases at J, leaving 13 bases unmatched. The germline gives CDR1 MGHRA, CDR2 YSYEKL. The CDR3 has 18 amino acids. For the CDR3, the DNA is TGCGCCAGCAGCCAAGAGGGAGGTGGCGGGAGGGGTGGGTACGAGCAGTACTTC. It codes for CASSQEGGGGRGGYEQYF.

The chain is built from TRBV7-2 and TRBJ2-7, with 8 bases lining up with TRBD2. The germline gives CDR1 SGHTA, CDR2 FQGNSA. The CDR3 is 13 residues long. V lost 4 bases, J lost 3 bases, and 2 bases stayed unmatched. The CDR3 region has the DNA TGTGCCAGCAGCTCGGGGGGGGGCTACGAGCAGTACTTC. Protein product: CASSSGGGYEQYF.

The V gene is TRBV11-2, the J gene TRBJ1-4; TRBD1 might be the D (5 bases). CDR1 is SGHAT, CDR2 FQNNGV, per germline. The CDR3 contains 17 residues. Trimming removed 6 bases at V and 1 base at J, with 18 bases between. Here the CDR3 reads CASRIDGRGKTNEKLFF. CDR3 DNA sequence: TGTGCCAGCAGGATCGACGGGCGGGGGAAAACTAATGAAAAACTGTTTTTT.

The chain is built from TRBV25-1 and TRBJ2-1; 8 nucleotides agree with TRBD2. With V trimmed by 7 bases and J by 0 bases, 5 bases remained unmatched. This CDR3 is built from 15 residues. Per germline, CDR1 MGHDK and CDR2 SYGVNS. CDR3 protein: CASNHAGGSYNEQFF. The DNA of the CDR3 is TGTGCCAGCAACCATGCGGGAGGCTCCTACAATGAGCAGTTCTTC.

The chain uses TRBV7-3 and TRBJ2-2; TRBD2 might be the D (5 bases). V lost 5 bases, J lost 2 bases, and 6 bases lay in between. This CDR3 has 13 amino acids. The V gene's germline CDR1 is SGHTA and CDR2 FQGTGA. CDR3: CASSRLNTGELFF. The CDR3 DNA follows: TGTGCCAGCAGCAGACTAAACACCGGGGAGCTGTTTTTT.

The chain combines TRBV14 with TRBJ2-5, with D unclear. The length of the CDR3 is 14 residues. The germline V and J ends were trimmed by 1 base and 7 bases, with 13 bases remaining between them. CDR1 and CDR2 (germline): SGHDN, FVKESK. CDR3 DNA sequence: TGTGCCAGCAGCCAAGGCTTGGCCCTGGCGACCCAGTACTTC. Translation gives CASSQGLALATQYF.

Of note for this clone: A junction end diverges from the germline sequence, so it may reflect a read error. The chain joins TRBV7-9 to TRBJ2-7, with D perhaps TRBD1 (6 bases). The length of the CDR3 is 14 residues. Looked up from germline, CDR1 is SEHNR and CDR2 is FQNEAQ (reference sequence). CDR3 sequence: CSSSAPTGAYEQYF. In nucleotides, the CDR3 is TGTTCCAGCAGCGCCCCGACAGGCGCGTACGAGCAGTACTTC.

This rearrangement joins TRBV5-6 to TRBJ1-2; D gene ambiguous. Germline CDR1 is SGHDT and CDR2 is YYEEEE. This CDR3 has 13 residues. Trimming removed 5 bases from V and 8 bases from J, with 16 bases in between. CDR3 protein: CASSLVGRSGYTF. The CDR3 DNA sequence: TGTGCCAGCAGTTTAGTGGGGAGGAGCGGCTACACCTTC. The whole variable domain, filled in from reference TRBV5-6 and TRBJ1-2, reads DAGVTQSPTHLIKTRGQQVTLRCSPKSGHDTVSWYQQALGQGPQFIFQYYEEEERQRGNFPDRFSGHQFPNYSSELNVNALLLGDSALYLCASSLVGRSGYTFGSGTRLTVV.

This clone was seen once. The chain joins TRBV11-2 to TRBJ2-7; D is perhaps TRBD2 (6 bases). Germline V gene data show CDR1 as SGHAT and CDR2 as FQNNGV. The CDR3 covers 14 residues. Trimming took off 3 bases at V and 3 bases at J, with 12 bases between the two ends. The DNA of the CDR3 is TGTGCCAGCAGCTTGCGGGGATCCTACTACGAGCAGTACTTC. Translated, it gives CASSLRGSYYEQYF.

The chain joins TRBV19 to TRBJ2-2; 11 bases fit TRBD2. V was clipped by 5 bases and J by 3 bases; unmatched bases: 11. CDR1 and CDR2 (germline): LNHDA, SQIVND (reference sequence). This CDR3 has 18 residues. The CDR3 DNA sequence: TGTGCCAGTAGTCTGCTAGCGGGAGGTAGCTTGCACACCGGGGAGCTGTTTTTT. Translated: CASSLLAGGSLHTGELFF.

The chain links TRBV7-9 to TRBJ2-7; 8 bases are shared with TRBD2. The V and J ends lost 5 bases and 12 bases, in that order; junction bases with no gene match: 15. CDR1 is SEHNR and CDR2 is FQNEAQ in the germline V gene (reference sequence). There are 14 residues in the CDR3. In DNA form, the CDR3 reads TGTGCCAGCAGCCCATACGGACTAGCCCGAGGATTGTACTTC. It encodes CASSPYGLARGLYF.

The chain recombines TRBV7-9 with TRBJ1-4; 7 nucleotides line up with TRBD1. The CDR3 totals 15 residues. Germline loops: CDR1 SEHNR, CDR2 FQNEAQ (reference sequence). The V and J ends lost 4 bases and 6 bases, in that order; junction bases with no gene match: 8. The CDR3 is CASSSTGEVYEKLFF. CDR3 in DNA: TGTGCCAGCAGCTCAACAGGGGAAGTATATGAAAAACTGTTTTTT.

This sequence joins TRBV7-6 and TRBJ2-2; 9 bases map to TRBD2. This CDR3 is 15 amino acids long. V shed 2 bases, J shed 4 bases, and the junction held 2 bases outside the gene matches. Germline CDR1 reads SGHVS; CDR2 reads FNYEAQ. CDR3 residues: CASSLRREGTGELFF. The CDR3 DNA follows: TGTGCCAGCAGCTTACGGCGGGAGGGCACCGGGGAGCTGTTTTTT. Together with reference TRBV7-6 and TRBJ2-2, the CDR3 gives the full variable domain: GAGVSQSPRYKVTKRGQDVALRCDPISGHVSLYWYRQALGQGPEFLTYFNYEAQQDKSGLPNDRFSAERPEGSISTLTIQRTEQRDSAMYRCASSLRREGTGELFFGEGSRLTVL.

As for this clone: Relative to the germline gene, one junction end is altered; a read error may explain this. The chain links TRBV28 to TRBJ2-3; TRBD1 aligns across 11 bases. CDR3 length: 16 amino acids. CDR1 and CDR2 from the germline V gene are MDHEN and SYDVKM. The CDR3 loop reads CAGRPPGQGVSDTQYF. The CDR3 region has the DNA TGTGCCGGCAGACCCCCGGGACAGGGGGTCTCAGATACGCAGTATTTT.

This sequence joins TRBV19 and TRBJ1-4; 10 nucleotides align to TRBD1. The V gene's germline CDR1 is LNHDA and CDR2 SQIVND (reference sequence). With V trimmed by 3 bases and J by 4 bases, 5 bases remained unmatched. This CDR3 has 16 residues. As DNA, the CDR3 is TGTGCCAGTAGTATGGGGACAGGGGCCCGTAATGAAAAACTGTTTTTT. Translating it yields CASSMGTGARNEKLFF.